What follows describes a single TCR beta chain. This receptor's antigen is unknown. The record has no base qualities; no much larger clone is one base away. Instrument on record: Illumina NovaSeq 6000. TCRalpha and TCRbeta cDNA libraries were constructed by 5'RACE with constant-segment primers, with sample barcodes and unique molecular identifiers being introduced. RNA was extracted from every sample with Trizol reagent. Library amplification was performed in two PCR steps, and a second sample barcode and Illumina TruSeq adapters were introduced in the second step. Libraries were sequenced on an Illumina NovaSeq with 2 x 150 bp paired-end reads. Turning to the authors' computational methods: Reads were demultiplexed and collapsed into UMI-guided consensus sequences with migec v1.2.7. Using mixcr v2.1.11, UMI consensuses were aligned to TRA and TRB V and J templates and then assembled into clonotypes. A clonotype was counted as expanded or contracted only if both edgeR and NoisET called the change significant, with noise models trained on biological replicates. For edgeR calls, a false discovery rate-adjusted p below 0.01 and a log2 fold-change threshold of 1 were applied. As an exploratory analysis of dynamics, max-normalized trajectories of the 1000 most abundant clonotypes were examined with PCA combined with hierarchical clustering. Separately sequenced CD4+ and CD8+ repertoires were used to assign a CD4 or CD8 phenotype to each responding clone. The public reads were quality trimmed at Q25 with fastp and then assembled into clones with MiXCR by TCRdb, keeping productive beta chains. Rows are combined by CDR3 protein, so each entry shows the most common genes and DNA. Clone size and V and J calls follow TCRdb, not the original study. The table for this sample lists 350,000 or so distinct CDR3 sequences; over 10% of them were counted only once. About a fifth of the sample rests with the top ten.

Trimming removed 2 bases from V and 8 bases from J, leaving 7 bases between the germline ends. From the germline V gene, CDR1 is SGHTA and CDR2 is FQGNSA. The CDR3 goes from the cysteine to the phenylalanine over 12 residues. Only the CDR3 portion is preserved as DNA: 36 bases, with reading frame beginning at the first base. The record originates from a study of T-cell memory formation after mild COVID-19 (dated by TCRdb to about 2021). General notes on the study: Most TCR sequence clusters were specific to one of the two donors. In a couple of donors, T-cell clones that expanded and contracted after mild COVID-19 were tracked by sequencing TCRalpha and TCRbeta repertoires over time. The cohort was made up of two young adult volunteers, one female and one male, who were previously healthy. Overall study results and their limits: Whether the second-wave clones peaking on day 37 were SARS-CoV-2 specific was not confirmed. Clones that contracted from day 15 to 85 showed balanced CD4/CD8 phenotypes, whereas a second wave of clones that expanded from day 15 to 37 leaned towards CD4+. Contracting CD4+ clones were located mainly in the CM and EM memory subsets, whereas CD8+ clones were found to be enriched in EMRA. Some responding clones were found in pre-infection memory, which suggests that pre-existing cross-reactive memory T cells took part in the SARS-CoV-2 response. Only two mild cases were covered by the study, and larger cohorts that include severe cases with pre-infection samples were considered necessary.

PBMCs were isolated by Ficoll-Paque density gradient centrifugation. Material for sequencing was PBMCs or a T cell subset sorted from them (not recorded which). The TCR comes from a man aged 18 to 30 who had mild COVID-19 (a few samples of this study predate the infection). The sample titles of this study are shuffled in the database, so cell type and time point are left out; the donor was told from shared clones. Here the chain combines TRBV7-2 and TRBJ2-4, with no confidently assigned D gene. The CDR3 reads CASSLPTDIQYF. The DNA sequence is TGTGCCAGCAGCTTACCCACGGACATTCAGTACTTC.